The T cell receptor (beta chain) under discussion was sequenced for a study of T cells in Graves' hyperthyroidism and ophthalmopathy. On the study more broadly: The authors collected peripheral blood at initial diagnosis, before any treatment. Study-wide results and caveats: Appearing also in blood were most of the thyroid clonotypes expanded above 0.001.

Lactation, pregnancy, other autoimmune disease or uncontrolled infection led to exclusion of patients. There were TCR beta CDR3 regions amplified from RNA transcripts. The HTBI primer set drove a first-round RT-PCR of the TCR CDR3. TCRdb used MiXCR to reprocess the multiplex PCR reads, holding one entry per CDR3 protein. The data hold approximately 480,000 distinct CDR3 sequences, with less than 25% observed a single time. This clonotype has at least ten counts. Its matching antigen is unknown. The receptor comes from a man younger than 30 with Graves' hyperthyroidism. The sequenced sample was blood.

The CDR3 region has the DNA TGTGCCAGCAGCCCCTCCCCCCGGACAGGGGGCCGGGACACCTTC. Translated, it gives CASSPSPRTGGRDTF. The chain uses TRBV28 and TRBJ1-2, with TRBD1 matching over 11 bases. The CDR3 loop spans 15 amino acids. CDR1 and CDR2 from the germline V gene are MDHEN and SYDVKM. V dropped 6 bases and J dropped 12; count of bases not matched to a gene: 15.